This T cell receptor (beta chain) was profiled in a study of T-cell reconstitution after alpha-beta-depleted transplantation in children. The CDR3 length is 16 residues. Germline CDR1 and CDR2: MNHEY and SVGEGT. The junction had 5 bases not matched to a gene; V was cut back by 2 bases and J by 4 bases. A library of TCRbeta sequences, prepared with unique molecular identifiers, was generated. TCRdb re-analysed the PCR reads in MiXCR, keeping a single row per CDR3 protein. The data show roughly 610,000 distinct CDR3 sequences, 10% to 13% seen once. J is TRBJ2-2 and V is TRBV6-2 or TRBV6-3; 9 positions agree with TRBD2. The origin of this receptor is a human donor who donated a stem cell graft to a child with acute myeloid leukemia. This sample comprised PBMCs from the stem cell graft donor, obtained from the stem cell graft. This CDR3 reads CASSYGLAGITGELFF. The CDR3 DNA reads as TGTGCCAGCAGTTACGGGCTAGCGGGGATCACCGGGGAGCTGTTTTTT.